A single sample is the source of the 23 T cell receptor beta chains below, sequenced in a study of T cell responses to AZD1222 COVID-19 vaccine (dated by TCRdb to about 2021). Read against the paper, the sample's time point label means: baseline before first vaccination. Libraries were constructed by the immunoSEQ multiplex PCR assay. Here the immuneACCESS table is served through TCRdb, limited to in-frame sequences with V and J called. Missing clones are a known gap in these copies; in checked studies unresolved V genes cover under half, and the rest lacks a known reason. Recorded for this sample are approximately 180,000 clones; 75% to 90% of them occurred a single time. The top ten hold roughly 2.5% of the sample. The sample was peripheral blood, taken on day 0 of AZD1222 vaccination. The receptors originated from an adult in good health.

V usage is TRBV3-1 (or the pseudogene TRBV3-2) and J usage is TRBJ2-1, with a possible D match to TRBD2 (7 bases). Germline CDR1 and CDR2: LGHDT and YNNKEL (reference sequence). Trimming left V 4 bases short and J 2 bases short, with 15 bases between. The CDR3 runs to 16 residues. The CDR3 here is CASSPYREGPYNEQFF. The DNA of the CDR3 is TGTGCCAGCAGCCCATACAGGGAGGGGCCCTACAATGAGCAGTTCTTC.

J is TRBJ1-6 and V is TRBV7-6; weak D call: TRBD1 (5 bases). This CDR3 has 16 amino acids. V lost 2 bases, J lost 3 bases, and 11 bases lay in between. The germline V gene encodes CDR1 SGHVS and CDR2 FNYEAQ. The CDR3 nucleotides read TGTGCCAGCAGCTTACGGCGGGGGGACTATAATTCACCCCTCCACTTT. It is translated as CASSLRRGDYNSPLHF.

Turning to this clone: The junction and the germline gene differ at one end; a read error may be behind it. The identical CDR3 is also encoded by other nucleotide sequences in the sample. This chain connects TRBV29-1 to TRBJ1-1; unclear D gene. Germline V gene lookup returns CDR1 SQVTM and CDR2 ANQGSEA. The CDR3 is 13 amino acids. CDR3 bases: TGCAGCGTGGAAGTTCTCTTGAACACTGAAGCTTTCTTT. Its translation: CSVEVLLNTEAFF.

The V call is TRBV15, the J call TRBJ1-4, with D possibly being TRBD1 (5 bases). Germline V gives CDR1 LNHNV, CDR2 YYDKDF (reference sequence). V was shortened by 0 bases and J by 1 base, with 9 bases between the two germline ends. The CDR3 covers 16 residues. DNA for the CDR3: TGTGCCACCAGCAGAGAGAGAAGGGGAACTAATGAAAAACTGTTTTTT. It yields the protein CATSRERRGTNEKLFF.

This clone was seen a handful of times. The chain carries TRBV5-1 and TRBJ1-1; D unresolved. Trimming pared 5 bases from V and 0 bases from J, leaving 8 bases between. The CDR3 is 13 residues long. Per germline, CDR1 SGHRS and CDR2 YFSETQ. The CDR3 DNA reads TGCGCCAGCAGGCTATTCGTGAACACTGAAGCTTTCTTT. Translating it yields CASRLFVNTEAFF.

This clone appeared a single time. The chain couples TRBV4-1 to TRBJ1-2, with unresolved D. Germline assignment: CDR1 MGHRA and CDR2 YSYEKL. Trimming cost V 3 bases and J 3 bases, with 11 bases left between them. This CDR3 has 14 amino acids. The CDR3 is CASSQEAGYYGYTF. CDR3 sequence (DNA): TGCGCCAGCAGCCAGGAGGCCGGATACTATGGCTACACCTTC.

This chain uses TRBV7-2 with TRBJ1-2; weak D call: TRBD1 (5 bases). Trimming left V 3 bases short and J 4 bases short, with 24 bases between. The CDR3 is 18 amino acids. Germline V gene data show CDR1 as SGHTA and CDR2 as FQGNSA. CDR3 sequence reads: CASSFGIPSGGFFYGYTF. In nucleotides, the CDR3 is TGTGCCAGCAGCTTCGGTATCCCTAGCGGGGGGTTCTTCTATGGCTACACCTTC.

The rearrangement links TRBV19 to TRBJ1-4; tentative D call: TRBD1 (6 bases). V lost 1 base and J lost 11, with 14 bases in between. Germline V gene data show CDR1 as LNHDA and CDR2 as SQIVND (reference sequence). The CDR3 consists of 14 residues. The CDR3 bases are TGTGCCAGTAGTATAGGAGATACAGGGCGGAAACTGTTTTTT. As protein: CASSIGDTGRKLFF.

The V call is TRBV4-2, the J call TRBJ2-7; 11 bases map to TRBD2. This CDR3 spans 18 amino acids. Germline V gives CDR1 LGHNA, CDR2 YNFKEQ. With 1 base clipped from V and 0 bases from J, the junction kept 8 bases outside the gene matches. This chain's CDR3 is CASSQAGTSGLPSYEQYF. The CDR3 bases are TGTGCCAGCAGCCAAGCAGGGACTAGCGGACTCCCCTCCTACGAGCAGTACTTC.

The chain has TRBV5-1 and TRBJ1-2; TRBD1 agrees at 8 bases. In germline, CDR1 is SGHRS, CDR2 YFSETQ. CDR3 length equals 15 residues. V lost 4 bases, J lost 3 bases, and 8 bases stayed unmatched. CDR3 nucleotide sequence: TGCGCCAGCAGCCCAGGGGGCGCAGGAGACTATGGCTACACCTTC. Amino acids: CASSPGGAGDYGYTF.

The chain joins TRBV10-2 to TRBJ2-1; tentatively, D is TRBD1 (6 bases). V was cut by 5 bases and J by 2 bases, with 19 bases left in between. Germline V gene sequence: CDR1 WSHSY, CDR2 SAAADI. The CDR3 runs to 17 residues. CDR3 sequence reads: CASSQQGGLLTYNEQFF. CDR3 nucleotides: TGCGCCAGCAGTCAACAGGGCGGCCTCCTTACCTACAATGAGCAGTTCTTC.

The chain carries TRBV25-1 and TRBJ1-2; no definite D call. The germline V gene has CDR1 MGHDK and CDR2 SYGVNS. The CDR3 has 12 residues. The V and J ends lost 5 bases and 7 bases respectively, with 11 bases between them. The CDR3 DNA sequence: TGTGCCAGCAGTATCCAAGGCTTTGGCTACACCTTC. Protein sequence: CASSIQGFGYTF.

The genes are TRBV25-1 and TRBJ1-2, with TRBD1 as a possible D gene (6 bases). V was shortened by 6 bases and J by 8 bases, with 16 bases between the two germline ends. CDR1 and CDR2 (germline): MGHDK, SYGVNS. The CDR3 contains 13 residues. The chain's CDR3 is CASSLTGSGGYTF. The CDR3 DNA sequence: TGTGCCAGCAGCTTAACAGGGTCAGGGGGCTACACCTTC.

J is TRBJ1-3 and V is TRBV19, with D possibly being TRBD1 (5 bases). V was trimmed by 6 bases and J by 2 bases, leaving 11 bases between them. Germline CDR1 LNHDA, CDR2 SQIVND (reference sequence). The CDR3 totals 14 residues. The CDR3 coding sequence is TGTGCCAGTAGCCCGACAGCTACTGGAAACACCATATATTTT. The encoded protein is CASSPTATGNTIYF.

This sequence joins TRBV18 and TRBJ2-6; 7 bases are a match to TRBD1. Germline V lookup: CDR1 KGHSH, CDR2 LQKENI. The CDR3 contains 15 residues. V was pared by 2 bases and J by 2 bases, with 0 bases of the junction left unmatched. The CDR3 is CASSPDRAGANVLTF. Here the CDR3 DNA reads TGTGCCAGCTCACCAGACAGGGCTGGGGCCAACGTCCTGACTTTC.

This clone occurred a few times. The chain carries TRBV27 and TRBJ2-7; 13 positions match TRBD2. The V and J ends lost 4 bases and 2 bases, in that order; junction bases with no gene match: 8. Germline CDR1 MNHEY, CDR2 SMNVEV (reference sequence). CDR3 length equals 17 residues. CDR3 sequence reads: CASSSPTGTSGTYEQYF. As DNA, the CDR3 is TGTGCCAGCAGTTCTCCAACCGGGACTAGCGGGACCTACGAGCAGTACTTC.

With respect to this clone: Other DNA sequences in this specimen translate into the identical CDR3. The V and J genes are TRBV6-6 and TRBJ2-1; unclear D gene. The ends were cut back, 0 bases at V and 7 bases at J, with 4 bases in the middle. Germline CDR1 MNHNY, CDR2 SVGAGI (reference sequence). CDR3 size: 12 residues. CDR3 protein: CASSYSGNEQFF. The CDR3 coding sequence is TGTGCCAGCAGTTACTCGGGGAATGAGCAGTTCTTC.

The CDR3 coding sequence is TGTGCCAGCAGCATCCCATGGAGGGTCTTCAGCTCCTATAATTCACCCCTCCACTTT. This translates into CASSIPWRVFSSYNSPLHF. The J gene is TRBJ1-6, the V gene TRBV21-1. TRBV21-1 is a pseudogene. This CDR3 comprises 19 residues.

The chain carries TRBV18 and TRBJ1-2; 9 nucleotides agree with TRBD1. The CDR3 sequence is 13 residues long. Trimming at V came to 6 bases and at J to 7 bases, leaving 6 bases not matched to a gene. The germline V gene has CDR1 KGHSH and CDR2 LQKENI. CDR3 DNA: TGTGCCAGCTCTGCGGACAGGGGAGGTGGCTACACCTTC. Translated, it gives CASSADRGGGYTF.

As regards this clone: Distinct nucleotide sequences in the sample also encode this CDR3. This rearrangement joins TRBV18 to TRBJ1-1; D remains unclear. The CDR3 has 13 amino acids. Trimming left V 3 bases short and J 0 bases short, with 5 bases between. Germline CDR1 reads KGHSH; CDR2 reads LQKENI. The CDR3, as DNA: TGTGCCAGCTCACCCGGACTGAACACTGAAGCTTTCTTT. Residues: CASSPGLNTEAFF.

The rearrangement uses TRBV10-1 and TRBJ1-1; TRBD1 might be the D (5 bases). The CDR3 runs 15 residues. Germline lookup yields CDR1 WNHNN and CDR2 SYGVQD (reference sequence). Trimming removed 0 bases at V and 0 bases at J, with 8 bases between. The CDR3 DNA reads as TGCGCCAGCAGTGAGTCGGGGCGGCTGAACACTGAAGCTTTCTTT. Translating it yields CASSESGRLNTEAFF.

DNA of the CDR3: TGCAGCGCCGGGGGCGGGGTCGAGCAGTACTTC. Protein: CSAGGGVEQYF. The V call is TRBV29-1, the J call TRBJ2-7, with D perhaps given as TRBD1 or TRBD2 (6 bases each). V was shortened by 7 bases and J by 6 bases, with 13 bases between the two germline ends. Looked up from germline, CDR1 is SQVTM and CDR2 is ANQGSEA. This CDR3 has 11 amino acids.

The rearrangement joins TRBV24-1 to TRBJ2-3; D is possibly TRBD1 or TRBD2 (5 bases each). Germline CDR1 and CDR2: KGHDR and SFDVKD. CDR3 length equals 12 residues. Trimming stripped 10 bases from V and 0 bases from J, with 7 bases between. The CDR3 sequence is CATGRSTDTQYF. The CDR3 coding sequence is TGTGCCACGGGACGGAGCACAGATACGCAGTATTTT.